Described below is a single T cell receptor beta chain sequence and its context. The antigen remains undetermined. The data originate from a study of glioma-infiltrating T cells after dendritic cell vaccination. Overall study context: Autologous tumor lysate-pulsed dendritic cell vaccination was given between the early 2000s and the early 2010s.

The data were produced by immunoSEQ multiplex PCR, yet TCRdb's version contains in-frame clones alone and is incomplete. The sample includes roughly 68,000 clones, more than 75% of them seen just once. Notes on the study in general: Few patients contributed both blood and tumor specimens.

This TCR was sampled from a human donor with glioblastoma. Specimen: blood, collected before dendritic cell vaccination.

The CDR3 spells CASSPGLAHSPLHF. CDR3 DNA sequence: TGTGCCAGCAGCCCTGGACTGGCCCATTCACCCCTCCACTTT. The rearrangement joins TRBV7-9 to TRBJ1-6; unclear D gene. Trimming stripped 5 bases from V and 8 bases from J, with 13 bases between. This CDR3 contains 14 residues. CDR1 and CDR2 (germline): SEHNR, FQNEAQ (reference sequence).